The 8 T cell receptor beta chains below were found in one sample sequenced in a study of siplizumab effects on memory and regulatory T cells. Sequenced by immunoSEQ multiplex PCR; TCRdb stores in-frame clones only, minus some. The data contain about 120,000 clones, approximately 92% of them seen just once; the ten biggest clones take up 1% to 1.5%. Material for sequencing was CD4+ T cells sorted from blood. The receptors originated from a human donor in good health.

The J gene is TRBJ2-7, the V gene TRBV15; 8 bases are a match to TRBD2. Germline V gene sequence: CDR1 LNHNV, CDR2 YYDKDF (reference sequence). Trimming removed 4 bases from V and 1 base from J; junction bases left unmatched: 12. The CDR3 totals 17 residues. The CDR3 is CATSNPSLAGLSYEQYF. Here the CDR3 DNA reads TGTGCCACCAGCAACCCCTCCCTAGCGGGTCTTTCCTACGAGCAGTACTTC.

This chain uses TRBV5-6 with TRBJ1-4; TRBD1 matches at 9 bases. This CDR3 spans 13 amino acids. Trimming removed 1 base from V and 11 bases from J; junction bases left unmatched: 3. Germline assignment: CDR1 SGHDT and CDR2 YYEEEE. This CDR3 is CASSLWDREKLFF. In DNA form, the CDR3 reads TGTGCCAGCAGCTTGTGGGACAGGGAGAAACTGTTTTTT.

This clone was counted once. This chain connects TRBV5-1 to TRBJ2-3; D may be TRBD2 (6 bases). CDR3 length equals 14 residues. CDR1 is SGHRS, CDR2 YFSETQ, per germline. The V gene lost 1 base and the J gene lost 6 bases, with 12 bases spanning the gap. The chain's CDR3 is CASSLSPRGDTQYF. The CDR3 DNA sequence: TGCGCCAGCAGCTTGTCCCCCCGGGGGGATACGCAGTATTTT.

V usage is TRBV5-1 and J usage is TRBJ1-4; no definite D call. Trimming removed 0 bases from V and 3 bases from J, with 12 bases in between. The CDR3 has 16 residues. Germline V gene lookup returns CDR1 SGHRS and CDR2 YFSETQ. CDR3 region: CASSLASGKPNEKLFF. The CDR3 nucleotides are TGCGCCAGCAGCTTGGCGTCGGGCAAGCCTAATGAAAAACTGTTTTTT.

The chain carries TRBV14 and TRBJ2-1; 11 bases match TRBD2. Germline assignment: CDR1 SGHDN and CDR2 FVKESK. Trimming removed 6 bases from V and 0 bases from J; junction bases left unmatched: 16. The CDR3 covers 20 residues. CDR3 sequence: CASSEASGGRFFSSYNEQFF. The CDR3 region has the DNA TGTGCCAGCAGTGAAGCTAGCGGGGGGCGATTCTTTTCCTCCTACAATGAGCAGTTCTTC.

The V gene is TRBV28, the J gene TRBJ2-6; D is tentatively TRBD1 or TRBD2 (5 bases each). Germline loops: CDR1 MDHEN, CDR2 SYDVKM. The CDR3 loop spans 16 amino acids. Trimming cost V 5 bases and J 3 bases, with 14 bases left between them. The CDR3 bases are TGTGCCAGCAGTACACCGAGGGGATTTGGGGCCAACGTCCTGACTTTC. Residues: CASSTPRGFGANVLTF. The full variable domain, rest sourced from reference TRBV28 and TRBJ2-6, is DVKVTQSSRYLVKRTGEKVFLECVQDMDHENMFWYRQDPGLGLRLIYFSYDVKMKEKGDIPEGYSVSREKKERFSLILESASTNQTSMYLCASSTPRGFGANVLTFGAGSRLTVL.

This clone showed up just once. The chain joins TRBV5-6 to TRBJ2-5; 13 positions agree with TRBD2. Germline CDR1 reads SGHDT; CDR2 reads YYEEEE. This CDR3 region has 16 residues. V shed 4 bases and J 1 base; nucleotides not matched to a gene: 4. CDR3 sequence reads: CASSLRTSGGQETQYF. For the CDR3, the DNA is TGTGCCAGCAGCCTACGGACTAGCGGGGGCCAAGAGACCCAGTACTTC.

This sequence joins TRBV5-4 and TRBJ2-7; D possibly corresponds to TRBD2 (6 bases). The V end was cut by 4 bases, the J end by 0 bases, with 20 bases between. The CDR3 sequence is 17 residues long. Germline V lookup: CDR1 SGHNT, CDR2 YYREEE (reference sequence). CDR3 amino acids: CASSPTTGTPSSYEQYF. The CDR3 nucleotides are TGTGCCAGCAGCCCGACGACCGGGACTCCTAGCTCCTACGAGCAGTACTTC. Variable domain in full (rest from reference TRBV5-4 and TRBJ2-7): ETGVTQSPTHLIKTRGQQVTLRCSSQSGHNTVSWYQQALGQGPQFIFQYYREEENGRGNFPPRFSGLQFPNYSSELNVNALELDDSALYLCASSPTTGTPSSYEQYFGPGTRLTVT.